This T cell receptor (beta chain) stems from a study of shared clonotypes between healthy human individuals. Overall study results and limits: Of the naive CD4 clonotypes, around 4.9% were shared across a handful of donors. The represented genetic and exposure-history diversity was limited by the small number of donors.

Nashville, Tennessee was home to all donors, each a Caucasian adult. Deep was the level at which the assay was run. Only in-frame clones appear in the TCRdb table, and some are missing; sequencing was by immunoSEQ multiplex PCR. The repertoire holds over a million clones, approximately 72% seen once, with about 1.4% in the top ten. To note about this clone: Antigen unknown.

The sequence came from a man aged 18 to 35 in good health. Sequencing was carried out using memory CD4+ T cells sorted from blood. Documented subset: CD45RA-negative fraction.

The CDR3 loop reads CASSKDRNSNQPQHF. CDR3 DNA: TGTGCCAGCAGTAAGGACAGGAATAGCAATCAGCCCCAGCATTTT. The chain joins TRBV2 to TRBJ1-5, with 7 positions matching TRBD1. Germline V gene data show CDR1 as SNHLY and CDR2 as FYNNEI. With V trimmed by 5 bases and J by 0 bases, 4 bases remained unmatched. This CDR3 region has 15 residues.